The 5 T cell receptor beta chains listed next were all sequenced from one sample in a study of blood T cell repertoires in COVID-19 (dated by TCRdb to 2019 to 2021). Receptor amplification or capture employed the immunoSEQ multiplex PCR assay. In TCRdb, the immuneACCESS table is reduced to in-frame sequences with V and J assigned. These tables do not hold every clone; where another copy was compared, an unresolved V gene accounts for under half, and the others remain unexplained. Within this sample are fewer than 250,000 clones, with around 85% of them counted one time only. The leading ten clones occupy approximately 9.6% of the sample. The specimen was PBMCs or T cells enriched from blood (not recorded which). These receptors were taken from a woman aged 50 to 60 with acute COVID-19.

This clone has at least ten counts. The gene calls are TRBV5-1 and TRBJ1-4; no reliable D call. Germline assignment: CDR1 SGHRS and CDR2 YFSETQ. Between the trimmed V and J ends, which lost 0 bases and 8 bases, there was a span of 8 bases. The CDR3 is 13 residues long. The CDR3 region has the DNA TGCGCCAGCAGCTTGGACCTCAGGGAAAAACTGTTTTTT. It is translated as CASSLDLREKLFF. The whole variable domain, filled in from reference TRBV5-1 and TRBJ1-4, reads KAGVTQTPRYLIKTRGQQVTLSCSPISGHRSVSWYQQTPGQGLQFLFEYFSETQRNKGNFPGRFSGRQFSNSRSEMNVSTLELGDSALYLCASSLDLREKLFFGSGTQLSVL.

J is TRBJ1-2 and V is TRBV2; no clear D. This CDR3 spans 12 amino acids. Germline V gene data show CDR1 as SNHLY and CDR2 as FYNNEI. The V gene lost 8 bases and the J gene lost 3 bases, with 10 bases spanning the gap. CDR3 coding DNA: TGTGCCAGCGGGTCAGGCGACTATGGCTACACCTTC. This codes for CASGSGDYGYTF. The full variable domain, with the rest looked up from reference TRBV2 and TRBJ1-2, is EPEVTQTPSHQVTQMGQEVILRCVPISNHLYFYWYRQILGQKVEFLVSFYNNEISEKSEIFDDQFSVERPDGSNFTLKIRSTKLEDSAMYFCASGSGDYGYTFGSGTRLTVV.

The chain recombines TRBV7-8 with TRBJ1-2; TRBD1 is a possible D gene (5 bases). The CDR3 is made up of 13 amino acids. V was cut by 1 base and J by 7 bases, with 10 bases left in between. Per the germline V gene, CDR1 is SGHVS and CDR2 is FQNEAQ. DNA of the CDR3: TGTGCCAGCAGCTTAGATCGGGGGAGTGGCTACACCTTC. Translated, it gives CASSLDRGSGYTF.

The V gene is TRBV7-2, the J gene TRBJ2-3; D unresolved. This CDR3 is 17 amino acids long. The germline V gene encodes CDR1 SGHTA and CDR2 FQGNSA. Trimming removed 2 bases at V and 0 bases at J, with 15 bases between. The CDR3 DNA is TGTGCCAGCAGCTTAAATCTCGGCAGCGCTAGCACAGATACGCAGTATTTT. Its protein product is CASSLNLGSASTDTQYF.

The rearrangement uses TRBV10-2 and TRBJ1-6, with 7 bases aligning to TRBD1. The length of the CDR3 is 18 residues. Per germline, CDR1 WSHSY and CDR2 SAAADI. J was trimmed by 6 bases and V by 2 bases; bases with no gene match: 13. CDR3 loop: CASSEPTGFGTRNSPLHF. CDR3 nucleotides: TGCGCCAGCAGTGAGCCGACAGGGTTCGGAACGCGTAATTCACCCCTCCACTTT.